This T cell receptor (beta chain) was sequenced during a study of identical twins. The study, taken as a whole, reports: Cord blood's abundant beta clonotypes had fewer insertions, unlike memory repertoires.

Every sampled donor was Caucasian and healthy. A template switching step contributed a universal primer site, while unique molecular identifiers were present in the cDNA. Using its own MiXCR run on the 5' RACE reads, TCRdb lists one record per CDR3 protein. The sample consists of 450,000 to 600,000 distinct CDR3 sequences, about a fifth of them appearing once. Regarding this clonotype: Its antigen is unknown.

V gave up 6 bases and J gave up 2 bases; unmatched junction bases: 7. Germline V gene sequence: CDR1 SGHAT, CDR2 FQNNGV. The CDR3 runs 15 residues. A further study also used this sample, focusing on yellow fever vaccine responses in identical twins. That paper states: The authors reported partly convergent, partly personalized vaccine responses in identical twins.

The specimen was CD4+ T cells sorted from blood. This clonotype originated in a woman aged 18-29 years in good health. The genes are TRBV11-2 and TRBJ2-1, with 7 bases aligning to TRBD1. CDR3: CASSIDRVTYNEQFF. Written as DNA, the CDR3 is TGTGCCAGCAGTATAGACAGGGTCACCTACAATGAGCAGTTCTTC.